Listed here are 17 T cell receptor beta chains from one sample, sequenced in a study of blood T cell repertoires in COVID-19. TCRdb's copy holds only in-frame clones and misses some; the assay was immunoSEQ multiplex PCR. The table shows over 200,000 clones, with more than 75% occurring only once. The sequencing input was peripheral blood. The receptor source for this set is a woman aged 45 to 65 with acute or convalescent COVID-19.

This chain connects TRBV5-1 to TRBJ2-5; 9 positions match TRBD1. Germline V gene lookup returns CDR1 SGHRS and CDR2 YFSETQ. This CDR3 contains 14 residues. The V segment lost 4 bases and the J segment 2 bases; nucleotides outside the gene matches: 3. The CDR3 nucleotides read TGCGCCAGCAGCCAAGGACAGGGGCAAGAGACCCAGTACTTC. This sequence encodes CASSQGQGQETQYF. Combining the CDR3 with reference TRBV5-1 and TRBJ2-5 gives the whole variable domain KAGVTQTPRYLIKTRGQQVTLSCSPISGHRSVSWYQQTPGQGLQFLFEYFSETQRNKGNFPGRFSGRQFSNSRSEMNVSTLELGDSALYLCASSQGQGQETQYFGPGTRLLVL.

The chain has TRBV10-3 and TRBJ2-1, with 9 positions matching TRBD1. CDR1 is ENHRY and CDR2 is SYGVKD in the germline V gene. After removal of 3 bases from V and 3 bases from J, the junction contained 9 bases not matched to a gene. CDR3 size: 17 residues. The CDR3 here is CAISDRTGAIDYNEQFF. The DNA for the CDR3 is TGTGCCATCAGTGACCGGACAGGGGCCATAGACTACAATGAGCAGTTCTTC.

The chain carries TRBV5-1 and TRBJ1-4, with 8 positions matching TRBD1. The CDR3 runs to 15 residues. V lost 4 bases and J lost 2; bases outside the gene matches: 4. Germline CDR1 is SGHRS and CDR2 is YFSETQ. CDR3: CASSQRQGTNEKLFF. DNA of the CDR3: TGCGCCAGCAGCCAGCGACAGGGGACTAATGAAAAACTGTTTTTT. Full variable domain (remainder filled in from reference TRBV5-1 and TRBJ1-4): KAGVTQTPRYLIKTRGQQVTLSCSPISGHRSVSWYQQTPGQGLQFLFEYFSETQRNKGNFPGRFSGRQFSNSRSEMNVSTLELGDSALYLCASSQRQGTNEKLFFGSGTQLSVL.

V and J are TRBV28 and TRBJ2-4, with TRBD1 matching over 7 bases. V gave up 5 bases and J gave up 0 bases; unmatched junction bases: 7. This CDR3 spans 16 amino acids. Germline values: CDR1 MDHEN, CDR2 SYDVKM. Here the CDR3 DNA reads TGTGCCAGCAGTGAACAGGGGCCTGTAGCCAAAAACATTCAGTACTTC. Its protein is CASSEQGPVAKNIQYF.

This rearrangement joins TRBV10-2 to TRBJ2-1; D unresolved. The CDR3 covers 13 residues. Germline CDR1 reads WSHSY; CDR2 reads SAAADI. V lost 6 bases and J lost 9, with 15 bases in between. This CDR3 is CASRGGFLGEQFF. CDR3 bases: TGCGCCAGCAGAGGCGGCTTCCTCGGTGAGCAGTTCTTC.

The chain links TRBV25-1 to TRBJ1-5; TRBD1 might be the D (5 bases). V was shortened by 0 bases and J by 3 bases, with 9 bases between the two germline ends. CDR1 and CDR2 (germline): MGHDK, SYGVNS. The CDR3 loop spans 15 amino acids. The CDR3 region has the DNA TGTGCCAGCAGTGAATATAGGGGTGACAATCAGCCCCAGCATTTT. Amino acids: CASSEYRGDNQPQHF.

The V call is TRBV5-4, the J call TRBJ1-5; D not certain. This CDR3 is 13 amino acids long. CDR1 is SGHNT and CDR2 is YYREEE in the germline V gene (reference sequence). The V and J ends lost 0 bases and 4 bases respectively, with 5 bases between them. The CDR3 DNA is TGTGCCAGCAGCTTGGATCCTAATCAGCCCCAGCATTTT. Translating gives CASSLDPNQPQHF.

CDR3 residues: CASSLLKGTGSDEQYF. DNA for the CDR3: TGTGCCAGCAGTTTACTCAAAGGGACAGGGAGCGACGAGCAGTACTTC. The V call is TRBV27, the J call TRBJ2-7, with 9 bases matching TRBD1. The V gene end was trimmed by 2 bases and the J gene end by 5 bases; junction bases not matched to a gene: 10. Germline V gene data show CDR1 as MNHEY and CDR2 as SMNVEV (reference sequence). The CDR3 runs to 16 residues.

This clone was detected a few times. This rearrangement joins TRBV2 to TRBJ1-1, with D hard to call. This CDR3 is built from 13 residues. Germline lookup yields CDR1 SNHLY and CDR2 FYNNEI. The germline V and J ends were trimmed by 3 bases and 2 bases, with 7 bases remaining between them. The CDR3 spells CASSDDSNTEAFF. In DNA form, the CDR3 reads TGTGCCAGCAGTGACGACTCTAACACTGAAGCTTTCTTT.

This chain connects TRBV6-6 to TRBJ1-4; D may be TRBD1 (6 bases). The CDR3 spans 15 residues. V was cut by 2 bases and J by 7 bases, with 14 bases left in between. Germline CDR1 and CDR2: MNHNY and SVGAGI (reference sequence). CDR3 sequence: CASSYGGAGSEKLFF. The CDR3, as DNA: TGTGCCAGCAGTTACGGGGGGGCTGGGAGTGAAAAACTGTTTTTT.

The V and J genes are TRBV7-6 and TRBJ1-4; D is unresolved. V was cut by 5 bases and J by 8 bases, with 30 bases left in between. Germline V lookup: CDR1 SGHVS, CDR2 FNYEAQ. The CDR3 has 19 residues. The CDR3 is CASSALLLFPGSTGEKLFF. In DNA, the CDR3 is TGTGCCAGCAGCGCGTTATTACTGTTCCCGGGATCAACTGGGGAAAAACTGTTTTTT.

The V and J genes are TRBV10-3 and TRBJ2-7; TRBD2 might be the D (6 bases). V dropped 6 bases and J dropped 7 bases, with 34 bases sitting between them. This CDR3 contains 19 residues. Per germline, CDR1 ENHRY and CDR2 SYGVKD. The CDR3 loop reads CAIRTPGRGFGTRDFEQYF. CDR3 bases: TGTGCCATCAGGACCCCCGGTCGGGGGTTTGGGACTCGGGATTTTGAGCAGTACTTC.

The chain employs TRBV14 and TRBJ2-1; the match to TRBD2 covers 12 bases. Germline V gene sequence: CDR1 SGHDN, CDR2 FVKESK. V shed 3 bases and J 7 bases; nucleotides not matched to a gene: 7. The CDR3 covers 16 residues. The CDR3 nucleotides are TGTGCCAGCAGCCAGCTGACTAGCGGGAGTCGGAATGAGCAGTTCTTC. Translation: CASSQLTSGSRNEQFF. Full variable domain (missing parts from reference TRBV14 and TRBJ2-1): EAGVTQFPSHSVIEKGQTVTLRCDPISGHDNLYWYRRVMGKEIKFLLHFVKESKQDESGMPNNRFLAERTGGTYSTLKVQPAELEDSGVYFCASSQLTSGSRNEQFFGPGTRLTVL.

The V call is TRBV5-1, the J call TRBJ1-2; 8 bases are shared with TRBD1. The CDR3 spans 16 residues. The germline V gene has CDR1 SGHRS and CDR2 YFSETQ. The ends lost 4 bases at V and 6 bases at J; junction bases unmatched: 14. CDR3 sequence reads: CASSLNPTGALDGYTF. CDR3 in DNA: TGCGCCAGCAGCCTCAATCCGACAGGGGCACTCGATGGCTACACCTTC.

The chain's CDR3 is CASSVRGLYEQYF. The CDR3 nucleotides are TGTGCCAGCAGTGTTCGGGGGTTGTACGAGCAGTACTTC. This sequence joins TRBV7-2 and TRBJ2-7; D is possibly TRBD2 (6 bases). The V gene's germline CDR1 is SGHTA and CDR2 FQGNSA. The CDR3 sequence is 13 residues long. The V end lost 6 bases, the J end lost 4 bases, and 13 bases lay between the germline ends.

CDR3 protein: CAGGNGGLGYEQYF. The CDR3 DNA is TGTGCCGGGGGGAATGGGGGTCTCGGCTACGAGCAGTACTTC. The chain employs TRBV28 and TRBJ2-7; D might be TRBD2 (6 bases). V gave up 11 bases and J gave up 3 bases, with 20 bases separating them. The CDR3 length is 14 residues. Germline loops: CDR1 MDHEN, CDR2 SYDVKM.

This clone has just a few counts. A read error may produce the germline difference seen at one junction end. This rearrangement joins TRBV24-1 to TRBJ2-7; D is perhaps TRBD2 (7 bases). Germline V CDR1 and CDR2: KGHDR, SFDVKD. The CDR3 loop spans 12 amino acids. CDR3 DNA sequence: TGTGCCACCAGTCCCGGCGGGGGCCAGCAACACTTC. It is translated as CATSPGGGQQHF.